Sequencing of this TCR beta chain was carried out in a study of yellow fever vaccine responses in identical twins. Overall study results and limits: Twins' T cell vaccine responses reportedly looked partly convergent, partly personalized.

TCRdb fed the RT-PCR reads into MiXCR, producing one record per CDR3 protein. The table includes some 20,000 distinct CDR3 sequences, about two thirds detected once. This clonotype was seen more than once but under ten times. No antigen is known for it. Sequencing was performed on T cells from blood (PBMCs), unsorted or a sorted subset (not recorded which), taken before or after yellow fever vaccination (not recorded which). This receptor was obtained from a woman between 18 and 30 years old who received the yellow fever vaccine.

The DNA of the CDR3 is TGCGCCAGCAGCCAAGGTCGGGAGGGGCGACAGCCCCAGCATTTT. Translated, it gives CASSQGREGRQPQHF. The chain joins TRBV4-1 to TRBJ1-5; a possible D gene is TRBD1 (5 bases). There are 15 residues in the CDR3. Trimming shortened V by 1 base and J by 7 bases, and 14 bases separated the two germline ends. Germline CDR1 and CDR2: MGHRA and YSYEKL.